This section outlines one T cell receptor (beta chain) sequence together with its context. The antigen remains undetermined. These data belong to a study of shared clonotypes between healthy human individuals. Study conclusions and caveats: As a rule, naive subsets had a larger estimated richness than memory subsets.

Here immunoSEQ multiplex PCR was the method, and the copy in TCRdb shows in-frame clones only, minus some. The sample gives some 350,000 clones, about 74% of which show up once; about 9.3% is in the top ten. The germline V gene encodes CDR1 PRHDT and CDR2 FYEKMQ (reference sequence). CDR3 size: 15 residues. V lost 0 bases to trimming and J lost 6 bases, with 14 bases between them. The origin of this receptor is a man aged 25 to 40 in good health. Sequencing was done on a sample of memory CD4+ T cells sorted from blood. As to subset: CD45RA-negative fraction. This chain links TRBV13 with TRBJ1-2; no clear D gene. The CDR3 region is CASSLGLALWNGYTF. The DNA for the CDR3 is TGTGCCAGCAGCTTAGGCCTGGCTCTTTGGAATGGCTACACCTTC.